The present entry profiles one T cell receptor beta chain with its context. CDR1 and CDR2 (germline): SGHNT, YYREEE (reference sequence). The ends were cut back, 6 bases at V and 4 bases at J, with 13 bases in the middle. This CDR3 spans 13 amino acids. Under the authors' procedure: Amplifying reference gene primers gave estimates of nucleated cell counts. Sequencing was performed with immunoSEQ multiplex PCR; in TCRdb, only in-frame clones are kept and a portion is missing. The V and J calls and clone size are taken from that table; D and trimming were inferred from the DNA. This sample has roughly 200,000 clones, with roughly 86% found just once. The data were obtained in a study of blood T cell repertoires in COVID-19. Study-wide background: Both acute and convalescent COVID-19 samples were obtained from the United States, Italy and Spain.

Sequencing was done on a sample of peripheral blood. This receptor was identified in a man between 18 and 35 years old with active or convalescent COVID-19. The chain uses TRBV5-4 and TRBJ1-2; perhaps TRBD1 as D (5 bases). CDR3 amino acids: CASKPREAYGYTF. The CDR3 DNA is TGTGCCAGCAAGCCCAGGGAGGCCTATGGCTACACCTTC.